This T cell receptor (beta chain) was sequenced during a study of blood T cell repertoires in COVID-19. About the research overall: COVID-19 samples, acute and convalescent, were from the United States, Italy and Spain. In each case, the material was cDNA or gDNA derived from T cells, B-cell-depleted T cells, or PBMCs.

In the original workflow: Reference gene primer amplification gave estimated nucleated cell counts. Profiled with immunoSEQ multiplex PCR; TCRdb holds only in-frame clones, not every one. The DNA was the basis for D and trimming; V, J and clone size are from that table. The table shows roughly 63,000 clones, with roughly 80% occurring only once. The V gene end was trimmed by 8 bases and the J gene end by 7 bases; junction bases not matched to a gene: 12. The CDR3 length is 15 residues. Germline V gene lookup returns CDR1 LNHDA and CDR2 SQIVND (reference sequence). Sequenced input: peripheral blood. The chain uses TRBV19 and TRBJ1-5; 9 bases match TRBD1. The TCR comes from a human donor in a cohort sampled during active COVID-19. CDR3 DNA sequence: TGTGCCAGTCTAAGGACAGGGGAAAAAAGACAGCCCCAGCATTTT. It is translated as CASLRTGEKRQPQHF.